This record covers a single T cell receptor beta chain. The data belong to a study of blood T cell repertoires in COVID-19. At the level of the study: The study drew acute and convalescent COVID-19 samples from the United States, Italy and Spain. PBMCs, B-cell-depleted T cells, or T cells provided the cDNA or gDNA that made up the material.

In the authors' methods: Reference gene primer amplification gave nucleated cell count estimates. Some clones are missing from TCRdb's copy, which holds only in-frame ones; the method was immunoSEQ multiplex PCR. The V and J calls and clone size are taken from that table; D and trimming were inferred from the DNA. The sample holds 300,000 or so clones; roughly 86% are singletons and the top ten take 1% to 1.5%. The germline V gene encodes CDR1 SNHLY and CDR2 FYNNEI. The CDR3 runs 17 residues. The trim removed 5 bases at V and 6 bases at J, leaving 13 bases unmatched. Sequenced sample: peripheral blood. This TCR was recovered from an older man with acute or convalescent COVID-19. V and J are TRBV2 and TRBJ1-4, with 9 bases matching TRBD1. The CDR3 protein is CASSHSIEQGADEKLFF. The CDR3 DNA sequence: TGTGCCAGCAGTCACTCGATCGAACAGGGGGCGGATGAAAAACTGTTTTTT.